These 26 T cell receptor beta chains came from one sample sequenced in a study of a mutant IDH1 vaccine in newly diagnosed glioma. Assay used: immunoSEQ multiplex PCR; TCRdb lists only in-frame clones, some missing. The sample shows approximately 66,000 clones, over 75% of them seen only once. The sample's time point: week 23, last vaccination. One vaccine dose held 300 ug of mutant IDH1 20-mer peptide and came with topical imiquimod. The antigens for these receptors are not known. Sequencing was performed on PBMCs, taken from a glioma patient whose treatment included an IDH1 peptide vaccine. The receptors shown here come from a man aged 18 to 30 with glioma.

As to this clone: This sample also contains other DNA sequences that code for the same CDR3. This rearrangement joins TRBV18 to TRBJ1-3; D gene uncertain. V was shortened by 2 bases and J by 1 base, with 3 bases between the two germline ends. Looked up from germline, CDR1 is KGHSH and CDR2 is LQKENI. This CDR3 is built from 13 residues. This chain's CDR3 is CASSPGSGNTIYF. The CDR3 DNA reads TGTGCCAGCTCACCAGGTTCTGGAAACACCATATATTTT.

V and J are TRBV9 and TRBJ2-1; 9 bases line up with TRBD2. The length of the CDR3 is 15 residues. The germline CDR1 and CDR2 sequences are SGDLS and YYNGEE. Unmatched junction bases numbered 3, after V lost 5 bases and J lost 0 bases. This CDR3 is CASRASGASYNEQFF. In DNA, the CDR3 is TGTGCCAGCAGGGCTAGCGGGGCCTCCTACAATGAGCAGTTCTTC.

The J gene is TRBJ1-1, the V gene TRBV4-1; no firm D call. The V end lost 0 bases, the J end lost 6 bases, and 23 bases lay between the germline ends. Germline CDR1 MGHRA, CDR2 YSYEKL. This CDR3 contains 18 residues. CDR3 amino acids: CASSQDPGKGGVPPEAFF. DNA for the CDR3: TGCGCCAGCAGCCAAGACCCCGGTAAGGGAGGCGTGCCCCCTGAAGCTTTCTTT.

The chain combines TRBV27 with TRBJ2-7; D may be TRBD1 (6 bases). The CDR3 is made up of 15 amino acids. Germline CDR1 and CDR2: MNHEY and SMNVEV (reference sequence). Trimming stripped 5 bases from V and 2 bases from J, with 16 bases between. CDR3 nucleotide sequence: TGTGCCAGCAGTGTGACAGGCTCCTATACCTACGAGCAGTACTTC. It translates to CASSVTGSYTYEQYF.

The V and J genes are TRBV25-1 and TRBJ2-4; D is unclear. The germline V and J ends were trimmed by 7 bases and 6 bases, with 10 bases remaining between them. Germline values: CDR1 MGHDK, CDR2 SYGVNS. The CDR3 sequence is 12 residues long. The CDR3 sequence: CASKGPRNIQYF. The DNA of the CDR3 is TGTGCCAGCAAGGGTCCCCGAAACATTCAGTACTTC.

This clone was recorded only once. J is TRBJ1-2 and V is TRBV19; D is possibly TRBD1 (6 bases). Trimming stripped 7 bases from V and 3 bases from J, with 15 bases between. CDR3 size: 14 residues. Germline CDR1 LNHDA, CDR2 SQIVND (reference sequence). The CDR3 nucleotides are TGTGCCAGTAAACATTTAGGGGGTGACTATGGCTACACCTTC. Encoded protein: CASKHLGGDYGYTF.

The V and J genes are TRBV5-6 and TRBJ1-5; 7 bases are shared with TRBD1. With V trimmed by 3 bases and J by 1 base, 4 bases remained unmatched. This CDR3 is 15 amino acids long. Germline values: CDR1 SGHDT, CDR2 YYEEEE. The CDR3 here is CASSYRGSSNQPQHF. CDR3 nucleotide sequence: TGTGCCAGCAGCTACAGGGGATCGAGCAATCAGCCCCAGCATTTT.

This chain links TRBV30 with TRBJ1-6; 7 bases match TRBD1. V lost 1 base and J lost 8; bases outside the gene matches: 5. Germline CDR1 GTSNPN, CDR2 SVGIG (reference sequence). CDR3 length equals 14 residues. The CDR3 reads CAWSARDRYSPLHF. The CDR3 bases are TGTGCCTGGAGTGCCCGGGACAGATATTCACCCCTCCACTTT.

The chain joins TRBV5-1 to TRBJ2-1, with 10 bases that match TRBD2. Trimming at V came to 1 base and at J to 0 bases, leaving 10 bases not matched to a gene. Germline V gene lookup returns CDR1 SGHRS and CDR2 YFSETQ. This CDR3 contains 19 residues. The CDR3 sequence: CASSLYGSGRTSSYNEQFF. The DNA of the CDR3 is TGCGCCAGCAGCTTGTATGGTAGCGGGAGGACTAGCTCCTACAATGAGCAGTTCTTC.

The J gene is TRBJ2-7, the V gene TRBV19, with 8 bases aligning to TRBD1. Germline lookup yields CDR1 LNHDA and CDR2 SQIVND (reference sequence). The junction had 9 bases not matched to a gene; V was cut back by 9 bases and J by 5 bases. This CDR3 has 13 amino acids. In DNA form, the CDR3 reads TGTGCCAGCTTACAGGGGGATGGAAACGAGCAGTACTTC. Encoded protein: CASLQGDGNEQYF.

The chain has TRBV30 and TRBJ1-4, with TRBD1 matching 12 bases. V was clipped by 2 bases and J by 8 bases; unmatched bases: 6. Germline loops: CDR1 GTSNPN, CDR2 SVGIG (reference sequence). The CDR3 has 15 residues. CDR3: CAWSRSGTGGEKLFF. Here the CDR3 DNA reads TGTGCCTGGAGTCGCTCCGGGACAGGGGGCGAAAAACTGTTTTTT.

The chain employs TRBV15 and TRBJ2-7; possible D gene TRBD1, 5 bases. V shed 6 bases and J shed 4 bases, with 19 bases lying between them. Germline loops: CDR1 LNHNV, CDR2 YYDKDF (reference sequence). The CDR3 has 15 residues. Here the CDR3 DNA reads TGTGCCACCAGGGGTGGGGCGAAGACGAAGTACGAGCAGTACTTC. It is translated as CATRGGAKTKYEQYF. Full variable domain (outside the CDR3, taken from reference TRBV15 and TRBJ2-7): DAMVIQNPRYQVTQFGKPVTLSCSQTLNHNVMYWYQQKSSQAPKLLFHYYDKDFNNEADTPDNFQSRRPNTSFCFLDIRSPGLGDTAMYLCATRGGAKTKYEQYFGPGTRLTVT.

This clone appeared a few times. The chain joins TRBV5-1 to TRBJ2-5, with a weak D call TRBD1 (5 bases). The CDR3 length is 15 residues. Germline V gene sequence: CDR1 SGHRS, CDR2 YFSETQ. V gave up 0 bases and J gave up 5 bases, with 14 bases separating them. This chain's CDR3 is CASSLGQFVSETQYF. The DNA for the CDR3 is TGCGCCAGCAGCTTGGGACAGTTTGTCTCGGAGACCCAGTACTTC.

The CDR3 sequence is CAWGEGFGAFF. The CDR3, as DNA: TGTGCCTGGGGGGAAGGGTTCGGGGCTTTCTTT. The rearrangement links TRBV30 to TRBJ1-1; D gene uncertain. The CDR3 has 11 residues. Trimming removed 5 bases from V and 11 bases from J, with 15 bases in between. The germline gives CDR1 GTSNPN, CDR2 SVGIG (reference sequence).

J is TRBJ2-6 and V is TRBV7-3, with D unclear. CDR3 length equals 16 residues. In germline, CDR1 is SGHTA, CDR2 FQGTGA. The V gene lost 4 bases and the J gene lost 1 base, with 11 bases spanning the gap. The CDR3 coding sequence is TGTGCCAGCAGCTCCAACCCCCTGTCTGGGGCCAACGTCCTGACTTTC. It translates to CASSSNPLSGANVLTF. Full variable domain (outside the CDR3, taken from reference TRBV7-3 and TRBJ2-6): GAGVSQTPSNKVTEKGKYVELRCDPISGHTALYWYRQSLGQGPEFLIYFQGTGAADDSGLPNDRFFAVRPEGSVSTLKIQRTERGDSAVYLCASSSNPLSGANVLTFGAGSRLTVL.

The rearrangement uses TRBV5-5 and TRBJ2-7, with 9 positions matching TRBD1. The germline V gene encodes CDR1 SGHKS and CDR2 YYEKEE (reference sequence). The CDR3 sequence is 13 residues long. V was clipped by 3 bases and J by 2 bases; unmatched bases: 0. CDR3 in DNA: TGTGCCAGCAGCTGGACAGGGGCCTACGAGCAGTACTTC. Its translation is CASSWTGAYEQYF.

A remark on this clone: The CDR3 end shows no conserved phenylalanine or tryptophan, and so a read error is likely. The limits of the CDR3 on the DNA are not certain, so only TCRdb's listed CDR3 is given. The V call is TRBV11-2, the J call TRBJ1-2. Termini included, the CDR3 measures 12 amino acids. Per germline, CDR1 SGHAT and CDR2 FQNNGV. CDR3 sequence: CASSLDREAPTI.

The chain is built from TRBV6-1 and TRBJ1-1; D gene unclear. This CDR3 has 13 amino acids. V was trimmed by 7 bases and J by 6 bases, leaving 15 bases between them. Germline CDR1 and CDR2: MNHNS and SASEGT. The CDR3 DNA reads TGTGCCAGCACCTGGATGGGGAAGGCTGAAGCTTTCTTT. Its protein is CASTWMGKAEAFF.

In regard to this clone: One end of the junction is discordant with germline, which a read error may explain. Other DNA sequences within the sample encode an identical CDR3. The gene calls are TRBV4-1 and TRBJ2-7; D is ambiguous. CDR1 and CDR2 from the germline V gene are MGHRA and YSYEKL. CDR3 size: 12 residues. CDR3 region: CASSQDSYEQYF. In DNA form, the CDR3 reads TGTGCCAGCAGCCAGGACTCCTACGAGCAGTACTTC.

The gene calls are TRBV4-1 and TRBJ2-1; D remains ambiguous. Trimming stripped 2 bases from V and 0 bases from J, with 11 bases between. Per germline, CDR1 MGHRA and CDR2 YSYEKL. This CDR3 spans 16 amino acids. The CDR3 reads CASSQNRLNSYNEQFF. In DNA, the CDR3 is TGCGCCAGCAGCCAAAATCGGTTGAACTCCTACAATGAGCAGTTCTTC.

This clone came up once. The chain employs TRBV6-5 and TRBJ2-3; D may match TRBD1 or TRBD2 (6 bases each). CDR1 MNHEY and CDR2 SVGAGI come from the germline V gene. Trimming removed 2 bases from V and 5 bases from J, with 11 bases in between. The CDR3 sequence is 14 residues long. CDR3 loop: CASSYLRGGDTQYF. The CDR3 nucleotides read TGTGCCAGCAGTTACCTCAGGGGAGGAGATACGCAGTATTTT.

The chain recombines TRBV13 with TRBJ2-1; the D is unclear. This CDR3 contains 11 residues. Germline V lookup: CDR1 PRHDT, CDR2 FYEKMQ (reference sequence). V lost 6 bases, J lost 5 bases, and 5 bases lay in between. The CDR3 region is CASSRDNEQFF. For the CDR3, the DNA is TGTGCCAGCAGTCGAGACAATGAGCAGTTCTTC. The entire variable domain, with the rest obtained from reference TRBV13 and TRBJ2-1, is as follows: AAGVIQSPRHLIKEKRETATLKCYPIPRHDTVYWYQQGPGQDPQFLISFYEKMQSDKGSIPDRFSAQQFSDYHSELNMSSLELGDSALYFCASSRDNEQFFGPGTRLTVL.

This chain uses TRBV18 with TRBJ2-5; no reliable D call. This CDR3 spans 14 amino acids. Germline CDR1 is KGHSH and CDR2 is LQKENI. V lost 4 bases to trimming and J lost 5 bases, with 14 bases between them. The DNA for the CDR3 is TGTGCCAGCTCACTTTCTACCCCGCAGGAGACCCAGTACTTC. Translated: CASSLSTPQETQYF.

The J gene is TRBJ2-1, the V gene TRBV2, with 13 bases identical to TRBD2. CDR3 size: 15 residues. The trim removed 6 bases at V and 6 bases at J, leaving 5 bases unmatched. Germline CDR1 SNHLY, CDR2 FYNNEI. The CDR3 sequence is CASSDGLAGVNEQFF. In DNA, the CDR3 is TGTGCCAGCAGCGATGGACTAGCGGGAGTCAATGAGCAGTTCTTC.

This chain uses TRBV4-3 with TRBJ2-2; a possible D gene is TRBD2 (6 bases). The V gene's germline CDR1 is LGHNA and CDR2 YSLEER. The CDR3 is made up of 18 amino acids. The ends were cut back, 0 bases at V and 7 bases at J, with 21 bases in the middle. The CDR3 protein is CASSQDRDGSGWGGELFF. For the CDR3, the DNA is TGCGCCAGCAGCCAAGATCGGGATGGTAGCGGATGGGGCGGGGAGCTGTTTTTT.

CDR3 amino acids: CASSSTGTGHTEAFF. The CDR3 DNA follows: TGTGCCAGCAGTTCTACCGGGACAGGCCACACTGAAGCTTTCTTT. The V call is TRBV28, the J call TRBJ1-1; TRBD1 matches 8 bases. The CDR3 runs to 15 residues. CDR1 and CDR2 (germline): MDHEN, SYDVKM. Germline trimming cut 4 bases from V and 3 bases from J; bases unmatched to any gene: 7. Together with reference TRBV28 and TRBJ1-1, the CDR3 gives the full variable domain: DVKVTQSSRYLVKRTGEKVFLECVQDMDHENMFWYRQDPGLGLRLIYFSYDVKMKEKGDIPEGYSVSREKKERFSLILESASTNQTSMYLCASSSTGTGHTEAFFGQGTRLTVV.